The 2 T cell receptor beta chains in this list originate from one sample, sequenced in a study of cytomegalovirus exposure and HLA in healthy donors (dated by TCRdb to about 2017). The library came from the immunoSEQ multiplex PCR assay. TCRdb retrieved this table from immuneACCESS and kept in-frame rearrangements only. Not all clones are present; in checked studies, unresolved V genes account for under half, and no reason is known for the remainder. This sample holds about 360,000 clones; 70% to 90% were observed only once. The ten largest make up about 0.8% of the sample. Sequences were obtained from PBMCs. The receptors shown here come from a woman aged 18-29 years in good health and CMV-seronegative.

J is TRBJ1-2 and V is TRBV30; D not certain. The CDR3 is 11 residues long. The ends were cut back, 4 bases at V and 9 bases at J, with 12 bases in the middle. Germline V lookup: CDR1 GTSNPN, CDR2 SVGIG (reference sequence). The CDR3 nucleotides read TGTGCCTGGATGGGCCCTATAAGCTACACCTTC. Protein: CAWMGPISYTF.

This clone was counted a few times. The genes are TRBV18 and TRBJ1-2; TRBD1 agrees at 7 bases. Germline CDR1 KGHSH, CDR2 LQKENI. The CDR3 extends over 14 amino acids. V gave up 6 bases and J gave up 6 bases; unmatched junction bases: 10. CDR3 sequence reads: CASSPGGGYNGYTF. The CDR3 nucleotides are TGTGCCAGCTCTCCTGGAGGGGGCTACAATGGCTACACCTTC.